These 26 T cell receptor beta chains were sequenced from one sample in a study of T cell repertoires in cytomegalovirus infection. TCRdb called the reads again in MiXCR, with one record for every CDR3 protein. The sample holds about 400,000 distinct CDR3 sequences, less than 20% seen once. Source material: PBMCs. Receptor source: a human donor in good health (CMV status not recorded). Some clones in this sample may be carry-over from other donors' samples.

The table lists this clonotype with a few counts. The chain links TRBV7-9 to TRBJ2-1; 9 nucleotides align to TRBD1. CDR3 length: 15 amino acids. The germline V gene encodes CDR1 SEHNR and CDR2 FQNEAQ (reference sequence). Trimming took 4 bases from V and 7 from J; bases not matched to a gene: 8. CDR3: CASSSGQGKRNEQFF. CDR3 coding DNA: TGTGCCAGCAGCTCGGGACAGGGAAAACGGAATGAGCAGTTCTTC.

The chain recombines TRBV29-1 with TRBJ2-5; weak D call: TRBD1 (6 bases). Germline values: CDR1 SQVTM, CDR2 ANQGSEA. The V end was cut by 8 bases, the J end by 2 bases, with 9 bases between. The CDR3 is 11 residues long. In DNA form, the CDR3 reads TGCAGCCTCGGACAGCAAGAGACCCAGTACTTC. Residues: CSLGQQETQYF.

This clonotype was seen many times. The chain is built from TRBV7-9 and TRBJ2-5; D is unclear. CDR1 and CDR2 (germline): SEHNR, FQNEAQ (reference sequence). Trimming pared 1 base from V and 1 base from J, leaving 10 bases between. The CDR3 is 15 residues long. Written as DNA, the CDR3 is TGTGCCAGCAGCTTAGTGGACGGTGTCCAAGAGACCCAGTACTTC. This gives the protein CASSLVDGVQETQYF. Supplemented by reference TRBV7-9 and TRBJ2-5, the full variable domain reads DTGVSQNPRHKITKRGQNVTFRCDPISEHNRLYWYRQTLGQGPEFLTYFQNEAQLEKSRLLSDRFSAERPKGSFSTLEIQRTEQGDSAMYLCASSLVDGVQETQYFGPGTRLLVL.

This clonotype was counted a few times. An end of the junction does not agree with germline; a read error may underlie this. The CDR3 DNA follows: TGTGCCAGCAGCTTAGGAGGGGGCAGGCGCTTCACCTTC. It is translated as CASSLGGGRRFTF. The gene calls are TRBV7-2 and TRBJ2-4; 7 positions match TRBD1. Germline V gene lookup returns CDR1 SGHTA and CDR2 FQGNSA. The length of the CDR3 is 13 residues.

The rearrangement links TRBV15 to TRBJ1-4; D not certain. The germline V gene has CDR1 LNHNV and CDR2 YYDKDF (reference sequence). There are 16 residues in the CDR3. V was cut by 0 bases and J by 2 bases, with 10 bases left in between. CDR3 protein: CATSRDLARTNEKLFF. The CDR3, as DNA: TGTGCCACCAGCAGAGATTTGGCGCGCACTAATGAAAAACTGTTTTTT.

This clonotype came up a few times. This chain joins TRBV7-9 and TRBJ1-1, with D uncertain. The CDR3 is 15 amino acids. V lost 6 bases and J 0 bases, leaving 14 bases between the germline ends. Germline V CDR1 and CDR2: SEHNR, FQNEAQ (reference sequence). CDR3 DNA: TGTGCCAGCAGGCCCCTAGGCCCGATGAACACTGAAGCTTTCTTT. This gives the protein CASRPLGPMNTEAFF.

With regard to this clonotype: A junction boundary mismatches the germline segment, possibly from a read error. V gene TRBV27 combines with J gene TRBJ2-3, with unresolved D. From germline, CDR1 is MNHEY and CDR2 SMNVEV (reference sequence). The CDR3 length is 14 residues. The CDR3 coding sequence is TGTGCCAGCAGGTTATACCCCCTCGGAGATACGCAGTATTTT. This sequence encodes CASRLYPLGDTQYF.

This clonotype was seen repeatedly, ten times or more. This chain joins TRBV28 and TRBJ2-3, with 15 bases matching TRBD2. From germline, CDR1 is MDHEN and CDR2 SYDVKM. CDR3 size: 17 residues. J gave up 3 bases and V 8 bases, and 9 bases lay outside the gene matches. Here the CDR3 reads CASAVGTSGRKTDTQYF. CDR3 bases: TGTGCCAGCGCAGTCGGGACTAGCGGGAGGAAGACAGATACGCAGTATTTT.

The chain has TRBV20-1 and TRBJ2-6, with D unclear. CDR1 is DFQATT and CDR2 is SNEGSKA in the germline V gene (reference sequence). The length of the CDR3 is 15 residues. The V end lost 3 bases, the J end lost 2 bases, and 11 bases lay between the germline ends. CDR3 sequence: CSARRLEPGANVLTF. The CDR3 coding sequence is TGCAGTGCTAGGCGCCTCGAGCCTGGGGCCAACGTCCTGACTTTC.

In its sample, this clonotype was seen a few times. The chain links TRBV6-1 to TRBJ2-5; D is ambiguous. V was cut by 4 bases and J by 5 bases, with 14 bases left in between. The CDR3 sequence is 14 residues long. Germline V gene sequence: CDR1 MNHNS, CDR2 SASEGT. CDR3 in amino acids: CASSVAEATETQYF. The CDR3 DNA reads TGTGCCAGCAGTGTGGCTGAGGCCACGGAGACCCAGTACTTC.

This clonotype was picked up a small number of times. The chain uses TRBV10-2 and TRBJ1-2; D is perhaps TRBD1 (5 bases). In germline, CDR1 is WSHSY, CDR2 SAAADI. The CDR3 loop spans 12 amino acids. Trimming shortened V by 2 bases and J by 7 bases, and 8 bases separated the two germline ends. The CDR3 bases are TGCGCCAGCAGTGAGACGGGGGTTGGCTACACCTTC. Amino acid sequence: CASSETGVGYTF.

This clonotype was seen only a few times. The chain joins TRBV4-3 to TRBJ2-3; 7 positions match TRBD2. This CDR3 has 18 residues. Germline CDR1 and CDR2: LGHNA and YSLEER. The J segment lost 5 bases and the V segment lost 0 bases, leaving 14 bases of the junction unmatched. This CDR3 is CASSQDPPAGRAEDTQYF. DNA of the CDR3: TGCGCCAGCAGCCAAGATCCCCCTGCGGGGAGGGCGGAAGATACGCAGTATTTT.

The rearrangement joins TRBV5-6 to TRBJ1-6; D unclear. The germline V and J ends were trimmed by 1 base and 9 bases, with 20 bases remaining between them. Germline V gene lookup returns CDR1 SGHDT and CDR2 YYEEEE. There are 17 residues in the CDR3. Written as DNA, the CDR3 is TGTGCCAGCAGCTTGTATGGCGAGGTCCCAGGTGGTTCACCCCTCCACTTT. Amino acid sequence: CASSLYGEVPGGSPLHF.

This chain links TRBV19 with TRBJ1-2; TRBD1 agrees at 9 bases. CDR1 and CDR2 from the germline V gene are LNHDA and SQIVND (reference sequence). CDR3 length: 14 amino acids. Unmatched junction bases numbered 5, after V lost 7 bases and J lost 2 bases. CDR3 sequence: CASKPGQGNYGYTF. The DNA for the CDR3 is TGTGCCAGTAAACCGGGACAGGGAAACTATGGCTACACCTTC. Based on the CDR3 plus reference TRBV19 and TRBJ1-2, the full variable domain is DGGITQSPKYLFRKEGQNVTLSCEQNLNHDAMYWYRQDPGQGLRLIYYSQIVNDFQKGDIAEGYSVSREKKESFPLTVTSAQKNPTAFYLCASKPGQGNYGYTFGSGTRLTVV.

This clonotype was counted between two and nine times. The rearrangement links TRBV7-8 to TRBJ1-5; no firm D call. V lost 1 base, J lost 6 bases, and 7 bases lay in between. The germline gives CDR1 SGHVS, CDR2 FQNEAQ. This CDR3 region has 13 residues. Written as DNA, the CDR3 is TGTGCCAGCAGCTTAGGGTACGCTCAGCCCCAGCATTTT. This translates into CASSLGYAQPQHF.

The V and J genes are TRBV29-1 and TRBJ1-2, with D hard to call. There are 12 residues in the CDR3. Germline V CDR1 and CDR2: SQVTM, ANQGSEA. The CDR3 sequence: CRMPGYHYGYTF. CDR3 in DNA: TGCAGAATGCCCGGCTATCACTATGGCTACACCTTC.

This clonotype was recorded a few times. V usage is TRBV4-1 and J usage is TRBJ2-2, with TRBD1 identical over 7 bases. The CDR3 loop spans 16 amino acids. The germline gives CDR1 MGHRA, CDR2 YSYEKL. With V trimmed by 2 bases and J by 6 bases, 9 bases remained unmatched. The CDR3 nucleotides are TGCGCCAGCAGCCAATCGACAGGGTTGGCGGCCGGGGAGCTGTTTTTT. The encoded protein is CASSQSTGLAAGELFF.

This clonotype has a handful of counts. This rearrangement joins TRBV10-3 to TRBJ2-1; 10 bases are shared with TRBD2. Unmatched junction bases numbered 10, after V lost 4 bases and J lost 7 bases. Germline V lookup: CDR1 ENHRY, CDR2 SYGVKD. There are 16 residues in the CDR3. CDR3 DNA sequence: TGTGCCATCAGTGGCCCTAGCGGGAGTTTAATAAATGAGCAGTTCTTC. Protein product: CAISGPSGSLINEQFF.

The chain carries TRBV6-2 or TRBV6-3 and TRBJ2-1; D ambiguous. The CDR3 runs 14 residues. V lost 2 bases to trimming and J lost 8 bases, with 13 bases between them. Germline V gene data show CDR1 as MNHEY and CDR2 as SVGEGT. This CDR3 is CASSYAARRDEQFF. CDR3 DNA: TGTGCCAGCAGTTACGCCGCCCGGCGCGATGAGCAGTTCTTC.

This clonotype was seen only a few times. The chain joins TRBV15 to TRBJ2-1; 10 bases are shared with TRBD1. Looked up from germline, CDR1 is LNHNV and CDR2 is YYDKDF (reference sequence). The CDR3 covers 14 residues. The ends lost 8 bases at V and 5 bases at J; junction bases unmatched: 6. This CDR3 is CATLRDRGDNEQFF. The CDR3 region has the DNA TGTGCCACCCTCCGGGACAGGGGCGACAATGAGCAGTTCTTC. The variable domain in full, with the rest retrieved from reference TRBV15 and TRBJ2-1, is DAMVIQNPRYQVTQFGKPVTLSCSQTLNHNVMYWYQQKSSQAPKLLFHYYDKDFNNEADTPDNFQSRRPNTSFCFLDIRSPGLGDTAMYLCATLRDRGDNEQFFGPGTRLTVL.

CDR3 in DNA: TGTGCCAGCAGCTCACCCAATCCGCGGGAGCAGTACTTC. Its protein product is CASSSPNPREQYF. The chain couples TRBV7-9 to TRBJ2-7; D gene ambiguous. V gave up 4 bases and J gave up 7 bases, with 14 bases separating them. The CDR3 totals 13 residues. The germline gives CDR1 SEHNR, CDR2 FQNEAQ (reference sequence).

This clonotype came up many times. The rearrangement joins TRBV7-2 to TRBJ2-2; D is unclear. Germline V gene data show CDR1 as SGHTA and CDR2 as FQGNSA. This CDR3 region has 14 residues. Trimming left V 3 bases short and J 1 base short, with 6 bases between. For the CDR3, the DNA is TGTGCCAGCAGCTTGATTCTGAACACCGGGGAGCTGTTTTTT. It specifies CASSLILNTGELFF.

This chain connects TRBV27 to TRBJ2-7; D gene uncertain. V was shortened by 4 bases and J by 5 bases, with 6 bases between the two germline ends. CDR1 is MNHEY, CDR2 SMNVEV, per germline (reference sequence). The CDR3 loop spans 11 amino acids. The CDR3, as DNA: TGTGCCAGCAGTTCCTTCAACGAGCAGTACTTC. Its protein is CASSSFNEQYF.

The sample holds many counts of this clonotype. This chain joins TRBV27 and TRBJ1-2; 10 positions agree with TRBD1. CDR1 MNHEY and CDR2 SMNVEV come from the germline V gene (reference sequence). V shed 5 bases, J shed 8 bases, and the junction held 5 bases outside the gene matches. This CDR3 has 13 residues. CDR3 loop: CASSEGQGSGYTF. CDR3 coding DNA: TGTGCCAGCAGTGAGGGACAGGGGAGCGGCTACACCTTC.

In the case of this clonotype: This could be a read error, since a much larger clone is one nucleotide away. This chain uses TRBV12-3 or TRBV12-4 with TRBJ2-1; a weak D match, TRBD2 (5 bases). There are 15 residues in the CDR3. DNA of the CDR3: TGTGCCAGCAGTCCGCAGAGGGCGCGGTACAATGAGCAGTCCTTC. Protein: CASSPQRARYNEQSF.

This clonotype appeared a few times. The chain has TRBV24-1 and TRBJ2-3; perhaps TRBD1 as D (6 bases). Trimming left V 5 bases short and J 6 bases short, with 20 bases between. The germline CDR1 and CDR2 sequences are KGHDR and SFDVKD. The CDR3 runs 16 residues. Here the CDR3 DNA reads TGTGCCACCAGTGGAGGGGACACCGCGAAAAGTGATACGCAGTATTTT. Its protein is CATSGGDTAKSDTQYF.